Here is one T cell receptor (beta chain) with its context. V was pared by 1 base and J by 4 bases, with 11 bases between. The CDR3 sequence is 15 residues long. Germline CDR1 and CDR2: SGHTA and FQGTGA. These data originate in a study of blood T cell repertoires in COVID-19. Measured with immunoSEQ multiplex PCR; TCRdb has only the in-frame clones, and not every one. Altogether approximately 90,000 clones are present, around 87% being singletons, with the ten largest covering 7% to 9%. The chain uses TRBV7-3 and TRBJ2-1; D perhaps matches TRBD2 (5 bases). This TCR came from a human donor with acute or convalescent COVID-19. The donor label of this sample is uncertain. The sequenced sample was peripheral blood. The DNA of the CDR3 is TGTGCCAGCAGCTTAAAGGATGGCGGGTACAATGAGCAGTTCTTC. It translates to CASSLKDGGYNEQFF. The complete variable domain, with remaining parts taken from reference TRBV7-3 and TRBJ2-1, reads GAGVSQTPSNKVTEKGKYVELRCDPISGHTALYWYRQSLGQGPEFLIYFQGTGAADDSGLPNDRFFAVRPEGSVSTLKIQRTERGDSAVYLCASSLKDGGYNEQFFGPGTRLTVL.